These 16 T cell receptor beta chains originate from one sample sequenced in a study of beta chain features in type 1 diabetes. Study results and limitations: Shortening that was moderate but significant affected the TCRB CDR3s of Type 1 diabetes patients in all four CD4+ subsets.

cDNA synthesis used the whole RNA isolate, giving expressed TCRB sequences. The assay was immunoSEQ multiplex PCR, and TCRdb's table has in-frame clones only and misses some. Of some 52,000 clones detected, roughly 39% appear once; the ten largest clones hold less than 1.5%. Their antigen targets remain unknown. Sequencing was done on a sample of Tregs from blood. These receptors all come from a man aged 25 to 40 with type 1 diabetes.

This clone has just one count. Because the CDR3's place on the DNA is in doubt, the DNA is left out and the CDR3 is given as listed by TCRdb. The CDR3 spells CASSSRTSRTPGSCFF. The V call is TRBV7-8, the J call TRBJ2-2; TRBD2, the table's D call, was not compared with the DNA. The CDR3 spans 16 residues, counting both ends. The germline gives CDR1 SGHVS, CDR2 FQNEAQ.

This rearrangement joins TRBV5-1 to TRBJ2-1, with TRBD2 matching over 8 bases. J lost 9 bases, V lost 0 bases, and 5 bases had no gene match. CDR3 length: 14 residues. Germline CDR1 and CDR2: SGHRS and YFSETQ. The CDR3 DNA reads as TGCGCCAGCAGCTTGGTCCCGGGGGGGAGTGAGCAGTTCTTC. Its protein product is CASSLVPGGSEQFF.

V usage is TRBV6-5 and J usage is TRBJ1-5, with D possibly matching TRBD1 (6 bases). V was cut by 8 bases and J by 3 bases, with 14 bases left in between. The CDR3 sequence is 14 residues long. Germline loops: CDR1 MNHEY, CDR2 SVGAGI. DNA of the CDR3: TGTGCCAGCGGAACCGGACAGCCCAATCAGCCCCAGCATTTT. This translates into CASGTGQPNQPQHF.

The rearrangement links TRBV4-2 to TRBJ2-5; D gene unclear. The germline V gene has CDR1 LGHNA and CDR2 YNFKEQ. V was shortened by 0 bases and J by 4 bases, with 6 bases between the two germline ends. The CDR3 is 13 amino acids. The CDR3 DNA is TGTGCCAGCAGCCAAGAAGTAGCAGAGACCCAGTACTTC. The encoded protein is CASSQEVAETQYF.

V gene TRBV28 combines with J gene TRBJ2-7; D remains ambiguous. Trimming took off 2 bases at V and 2 bases at J, with 4 bases between the two ends. This CDR3 is built from 12 residues. Germline V gene data show CDR1 as MDHEN and CDR2 as SYDVKM. The CDR3 coding sequence is TGTGCCAGCAGTTTAAGAGCCTACGAGCAGTACTTC. Residues: CASSLRAYEQYF.

This clone was counted only a few times. The chain links TRBV19 to TRBJ2-1, with 9 bases lining up with TRBD2. The germline gives CDR1 LNHDA, CDR2 SQIVND (reference sequence). J was trimmed by 8 bases and V by 0 bases; bases with no gene match: 8. This CDR3 has 16 amino acids. CDR3 sequence: CASSIDSSGSRYEQFF. The CDR3 bases are TGTGCCAGTAGTATAGATAGTAGCGGGAGTAGGTATGAGCAGTTCTTC.

Only a few counts were recorded for this clone. The V call is TRBV6-5, the J call TRBJ1-1; D is uncertain. Trimming cost V 7 bases and J 0 bases, with 9 bases left between them. The germline CDR1 and CDR2 sequences are MNHEY and SVGAGI. The CDR3 runs to 13 residues. The CDR3 DNA is TGTGCCAGCACCCGAGGGATGAACACTGAAGCTTTCTTT. It yields the protein CASTRGMNTEAFF.

The chain is built from TRBV19 and TRBJ2-4, with 7 bases fitting TRBD1. Germline values: CDR1 LNHDA, CDR2 SQIVND (reference sequence). The CDR3 has 13 residues. Germline trimming cut 3 bases from V and 9 bases from J; bases unmatched to any gene: 5. DNA for the CDR3: TGTGCCAGTAGTATGGGGGACAGAACCATTCAGTACTTC. Translating it yields CASSMGDRTIQYF.

The chain couples TRBV7-2 to TRBJ2-1; D uncertain. The CDR3 extends over 15 amino acids. The V end was cut by 1 base, the J end by 1 base, with 8 bases between. The germline gives CDR1 SGHTA, CDR2 FQGNSA. The CDR3 DNA is TGTGCCAGCAGCTTAGGGGCCATTTCCTACAATGAGCAGTTCTTC. Amino acids: CASSLGAISYNEQFF. Using reference TRBV7-2 and TRBJ2-1 for the parts outside the CDR3, the full variable domain is GAGVSQSPSNKVTEKGKDVELRCDPISGHTALYWYRQSLGQGLEFLIYFQGNSAPDKSGLPSDRFSAERTGGSVSTLTIQRTQQEDSAVYLCASSLGAISYNEQFFGPGTRLTVL.

The V and J genes are TRBV19 and TRBJ2-3, with 10 bases lining up with TRBD2. This CDR3 region has 15 residues. The V gene's germline CDR1 is LNHDA and CDR2 SQIVND (reference sequence). CDR3: CAASGLAGVADTQYF. CDR3 DNA sequence: TGTGCAGCCTCCGGGCTAGCGGGAGTGGCAGATACGCAGTATTTT.

This rearrangement joins TRBV6-6 to TRBJ1-1, with unresolved D. The CDR3 is 14 amino acids. V was clipped by 3 bases and J by 5 bases, with 13 bases between them. Germline V gene lookup returns CDR1 MNHNY and CDR2 SVGAGI (reference sequence). CDR3 amino acids: CASSYIGVGTEAFF. The CDR3 nucleotides read TGTGCCAGCAGTTATATCGGGGTCGGTACTGAAGCTTTCTTT.

This clone was counted between two and nine times. This sequence joins TRBV18 and TRBJ1-1; D ambiguous. The CDR3 runs to 12 residues. Trimming took 4 bases from V and 7 from J, leaving 10 bases between them. The germline gives CDR1 KGHSH, CDR2 LQKENI. The CDR3 region is CASSLGEDEAFF. CDR3 nucleotides: TGTGCCAGCTCACTCGGGGAAGATGAAGCTTTCTTT.

This clone was seen a few times. The genes are TRBV10-3 and TRBJ2-7, with TRBD2 as a possible D gene (6 bases). The germline V gene has CDR1 ENHRY and CDR2 SYGVKD. With 6 bases removed from V and 2 bases from J, the gap between germline ends came to 14 bases. This CDR3 comprises 14 residues. CDR3: CAIRRDLVTYEQYF. The CDR3 DNA is TGTGCCATCAGACGGGACTTGGTAACCTACGAGCAGTACTTC.

The chain has TRBV7-9 and TRBJ2-6; 8 bases match TRBD1. This CDR3 spans 16 amino acids. The V gene end was trimmed by 1 base and the J gene end by 2 bases; junction bases not matched to a gene: 1. Germline V gene data show CDR1 as SEHNR and CDR2 as FQNEAQ (reference sequence). This chain's CDR3 is CASSLDRGAGANVLTF. DNA for the CDR3: TGTGCCAGCAGCTTAGACAGGGGGGCTGGGGCCAACGTCCTGACTTTC.

This clone has more than one count but fewer than ten. The gene calls are TRBV2 and TRBJ2-2; D perhaps matches TRBD1 (5 bases). Germline lookup yields CDR1 SNHLY and CDR2 FYNNEI. Trimming took 5 bases from V and 1 from J, leaving 8 bases between them. CDR3 length: 14 amino acids. DNA of the CDR3: TGTGCCAGCAGTCGAGACAGGAACACCGGGGAGCTGTTTTTT. Its protein product is CASSRDRNTGELFF.

This rearrangement joins TRBV18 to TRBJ2-7; a weak D match, TRBD1 (6 bases). The germline V gene has CDR1 KGHSH and CDR2 LQKENI. Trimming removed 3 bases at V and 1 base at J, with 13 bases between. This CDR3 is 15 amino acids long. As DNA, the CDR3 is TGTGCCAGCTCACCTTCAGGGGATAGTTCCTACGAGCAGTACTTC. The encoded protein is CASSPSGDSSYEQYF.